These 16 T cell receptor beta chains were all obtained from the same sample, sequenced in a study of cytomegalovirus exposure and HLA in healthy donors (dated by TCRdb to the late 2010s). The protocol used for the library was the immunoSEQ multiplex PCR assay. A mixture of 60 forward primers for TCR Vbeta segments and 13 reverse primers for TCR Jbeta segments was used in the multiplex PCR. Here the immuneACCESS table is served through TCRdb, limited to in-frame sequences with V and J called. Missing clones are a known gap in these copies; in checked studies unresolved V genes cover under half, and the rest lacks a known reason. The sample contains about 230,000 clones, 77% of them found a single time. The ten largest make up around 2.9% of the sample. Sequenced sample: PBMCs. These TCRs come from a woman between 55 and 75 years old in good health and CMV-seropositive.

This rearrangement joins TRBV5-4 to TRBJ2-1; 8 bases map to TRBD1. Per germline, CDR1 SGHNT and CDR2 YYREEE (reference sequence). Unmatched junction bases numbered 9, after V lost 4 bases and J lost 6 bases. This CDR3 is built from 15 residues. CDR3 protein: CASSPTGQGSNEQFF. The CDR3 region has the DNA TGTGCCAGCAGCCCGACCGGACAGGGAAGCAATGAGCAGTTCTTC.

Only one count was recorded for this clone. The V gene is TRBV18, the J gene TRBJ1-1; 7 positions agree with TRBD1. Trimming at V came to 6 bases and at J to 2 bases, leaving 9 bases not matched to a gene. The CDR3 length is 15 residues. CDR1 and CDR2 from the germline V gene are KGHSH and LQKENI. CDR3 sequence reads: CASSPTGARNTEAFF. DNA of the CDR3: TGTGCCAGCTCCCCCACAGGGGCGAGAAACACTGAAGCTTTCTTT.

This clone was counted between two and nine times. CDR3 sequence (DNA): TGTGCCAGCAGCCACAGGGACAGGGCTGGTTTCTTT. Translating gives CASSHRDRAGFF. The chain carries TRBV5-6 and TRBJ1-1, with TRBD1 identical over 9 bases. In germline, CDR1 is SGHDT, CDR2 YYEEEE. V lost 4 bases and J lost 13; bases outside the gene matches: 8. The CDR3 runs 12 residues.

This clone was counted between two and nine times. This chain uses TRBV4-3 with TRBJ1-5, with D tentatively TRBD1 (5 bases). The CDR3 length is 15 residues. Germline CDR1 is LGHNA and CDR2 is YSLEER. V lost 0 bases to trimming and J lost 5 bases, with 11 bases between them. DNA of the CDR3: TGCGCCAGCAGCCAAGATACGGGGGAGGATCAGCCCCAGCATTTT. Translating it yields CASSQDTGEDQPQHF.

CDR3 nucleotides: TGCAGCGCCACCGGGACTAGAGCAGATACGCAGTATTTT. Translated: CSATGTRADTQYF. The chain links TRBV29-1 to TRBJ2-3; TRBD2 matches at 8 bases. J lost 4 bases, V lost 7 bases, and 7 bases had no gene match. The germline V gene encodes CDR1 SQVTM and CDR2 ANQGSEA. CDR3 length: 13 amino acids.

This clone came up a few times. This chain links TRBV19 with TRBJ1-1; unclear D gene. Deletions cut 3 bases from V and 0 bases from J, with 11 bases between. Germline V lookup: CDR1 LNHDA, CDR2 SQIVND (reference sequence). The CDR3 totals 15 residues. DNA for the CDR3: TGTGCCAGTAGTATGTCGAGGAGTGTGAACACTGAAGCTTTCTTT. It codes for CASSMSRSVNTEAFF.

J is TRBJ2-7 and V is TRBV4-1, with D unresolved. This CDR3 is 14 amino acids long. The V and J ends lost 4 bases and 0 bases respectively, with 10 bases between them. Per the germline V gene, CDR1 is MGHRA and CDR2 is YSYEKL. In DNA, the CDR3 is TGCGCCAGCAGCCTAGACTGGAGCTCCTACGAGCAGTACTTC. It is translated as CASSLDWSSYEQYF.

The chain recombines TRBV19 with TRBJ1-6; a weak D match, TRBD1 (5 bases). Germline V lookup: CDR1 LNHDA, CDR2 SQIVND (reference sequence). CDR3 length: 13 amino acids. V dropped 4 bases and J dropped 6 bases, with 7 bases sitting between them. CDR3 amino acids: CASSTGRNSPLHF. CDR3 bases: TGTGCCAGTAGTACAGGGCGTAATTCACCCCTCCACTTT.

This sequence joins TRBV5-1 and TRBJ1-4; TRBD1 aligns across 9 bases. The germline CDR1 and CDR2 sequences are SGHRS and YFSETQ. The trim removed 2 bases at V and 8 bases at J, leaving 10 bases unmatched. There are 16 residues in the CDR3. The CDR3 nucleotides are TGCGCCAGCAGCTTAACCGGGACAGGGAGGAACGAAAAACTGTTTTTT. Amino acids: CASSLTGTGRNEKLFF.

V and J are TRBV19 and TRBJ2-7; 10 bases map to TRBD2. The CDR3 has 14 amino acids. V dropped 10 bases and J dropped 0; count of bases not matched to a gene: 6. CDR1 is LNHDA, CDR2 SQIVND, per germline (reference sequence). The DNA of the CDR3 is TGTGCCACTCGGACTAGCGGTAACTCCTACGAGCAGTACTTC. This codes for CATRTSGNSYEQYF.

The chain is built from TRBV6-1 and TRBJ1-2, with D uncertain. Trimming left V 1 base short and J 6 bases short, with 6 bases between. CDR1 MNHNS and CDR2 SASEGT come from the germline V gene. The CDR3 has 12 amino acids. This chain's CDR3 is CASSEVADGYTF. The DNA for the CDR3 is TGTGCCAGCAGTGAAGTGGCCGATGGCTACACCTTC.

V gene TRBV29-1 combines with J gene TRBJ2-3; no clear D gene. CDR1 is SQVTM and CDR2 is ANQGSEA in the germline V gene. CDR3 length: 13 residues. Deletions cut 3 bases from V and 1 base from J, with 8 bases between. The DNA of the CDR3 is TGCAGCGTTGATCCCGGAGGCACAGATACGCAGTATTTT. Its protein product is CSVDPGGTDTQYF.

The V gene is TRBV2, the J gene TRBJ2-1; 13 positions match TRBD2. The J segment lost 9 bases and the V segment lost 5 bases, leaving 7 bases of the junction unmatched. Germline V CDR1 and CDR2: SNHLY, FYNNEI. The CDR3 spans 15 residues. CDR3 DNA: TGTGCCAGCAGTAAAACTAGCGGGAGGGCCAGTGAGCAGTTCTTC. Translated, it gives CASSKTSGRASEQFF.

This chain joins TRBV5-1 and TRBJ1-2, with a tentative D call TRBD1 (5 bases). V shed 4 bases and J shed 0 bases, with 19 bases lying between them. This CDR3 comprises 17 residues. CDR1 SGHRS and CDR2 YFSETQ come from the germline V gene. CDR3 nucleotide sequence: TGCGCCAGCAGCCACGGGCGTGACAGTTCTTCTAACTATGGCTACACCTTC. Translating gives CASSHGRDSSSNYGYTF.

The V call is TRBV11-3, the J call TRBJ2-7; D is possibly TRBD1 (6 bases). The CDR3 has 15 residues. V lost 5 bases and J lost 6, with 20 bases in between. Germline V CDR1 and CDR2: SGHNT, YENEEA. CDR3 nucleotides: TGTGCCAGCAGCCGAATCCCGGGACAACCCCTCGAGCAGTACTTC. Translated, it gives CASSRIPGQPLEQYF. The entire variable domain, with the rest obtained from reference TRBV11-3 and TRBJ2-7, is as follows: EAGVVQSPRYKIIEKKQPVAFWCNPISGHNTLYWYLQNLGQGPELLIRYENEEAVDDSQLPKDRFSAERLKGVDSTLKIQPAELGDSAVYLCASSRIPGQPLEQYFGPGTRLTVT.

The chain is built from TRBV4-2 and TRBJ2-1, with 14 positions matching TRBD2. The trim removed 0 bases at V and 7 bases at J, leaving 5 bases unmatched. CDR1 and CDR2 (germline): LGHNA, YNFKEQ. The CDR3 runs to 17 residues. The CDR3 protein is CASSQEPGLAGVNEQFF. DNA of the CDR3: TGTGCCAGCAGCCAAGAGCCGGGACTAGCGGGGGTAAATGAGCAGTTCTTC.